The TCR beta chain under discussion was sequenced for a study of spatial heterogeneity in lung cancer. Study summary: Sequencing consistently turned up more beta-chain sequences than alpha-chain sequences. Notes on the study in general: Blood showed ubiquitous tumor TCRs more often at resection than at routine follow-up.

This clonotype was seen at least ten times. Its antigen is currently unknown. Every cDNA TCR molecule received its own unique molecular identifier. In TCRdb, the 5' RACE reads were re-called with MiXCR into one record per CDR3 protein. The repertoire holds 72,000 or so distinct CDR3 sequences, with about 9.5% as singletons. The time point here: blood at routine non-recurrence follow-up after resection. CDR1 MGHRA and CDR2 YSYEKL come from the germline V gene. V gave up 0 bases and J gave up 4 bases, with 18 bases separating them. This CDR3 is 17 amino acids long. The sequences come from PBMCs, collected at follow-up. The TCR originated in a female donor with early-stage non-small cell lung cancer. This chain uses TRBV4-1 with TRBJ2-5, with D possibly matching TRBD1 (5 bases). The CDR3 spells CASSQDGRQGIVETQYF. CDR3 coding DNA: TGCGCCAGCAGCCAAGATGGAAGGCAGGGTATAGTAGAGACCCAGTACTTC.